This T cell receptor beta chain derives from a study of cytomegalovirus exposure and HLA in healthy donors. Study results and limitations: Being indistinguishable, some V segments were excluded, TRBV6-2 and TRBV6-3 among them.

The CDR3 runs to 15 residues. Per the germline V gene, CDR1 is GTSNPN and CDR2 is SVGIG (reference sequence). Regarding this clone: The antigen is undetermined. An end of the junction differs from the germline gene, which may be a read error.

Both 60 Vbeta primers and 13 Jbeta primers went into the PCR. Using immunoSEQ multiplex PCR, the repertoire was profiled, and TCRdb retains in-frame clones only, with some absent. This sample lists around 40,000 clones; its ten largest clones have 1% to 1.5%. Sequenced material: PBMCs. The source of this sequence is a man younger than 45 in good health and CMV-seronegative. The chain combines TRBV30 with TRBJ2-3; 8 bases match TRBD2. The chain's CDR3 is CAGSTAGVITDTQYF. CDR3 in DNA: TGTGCCGGGAGTACAGCGGGAGTCATCACAGATACGCAGTATTTT.